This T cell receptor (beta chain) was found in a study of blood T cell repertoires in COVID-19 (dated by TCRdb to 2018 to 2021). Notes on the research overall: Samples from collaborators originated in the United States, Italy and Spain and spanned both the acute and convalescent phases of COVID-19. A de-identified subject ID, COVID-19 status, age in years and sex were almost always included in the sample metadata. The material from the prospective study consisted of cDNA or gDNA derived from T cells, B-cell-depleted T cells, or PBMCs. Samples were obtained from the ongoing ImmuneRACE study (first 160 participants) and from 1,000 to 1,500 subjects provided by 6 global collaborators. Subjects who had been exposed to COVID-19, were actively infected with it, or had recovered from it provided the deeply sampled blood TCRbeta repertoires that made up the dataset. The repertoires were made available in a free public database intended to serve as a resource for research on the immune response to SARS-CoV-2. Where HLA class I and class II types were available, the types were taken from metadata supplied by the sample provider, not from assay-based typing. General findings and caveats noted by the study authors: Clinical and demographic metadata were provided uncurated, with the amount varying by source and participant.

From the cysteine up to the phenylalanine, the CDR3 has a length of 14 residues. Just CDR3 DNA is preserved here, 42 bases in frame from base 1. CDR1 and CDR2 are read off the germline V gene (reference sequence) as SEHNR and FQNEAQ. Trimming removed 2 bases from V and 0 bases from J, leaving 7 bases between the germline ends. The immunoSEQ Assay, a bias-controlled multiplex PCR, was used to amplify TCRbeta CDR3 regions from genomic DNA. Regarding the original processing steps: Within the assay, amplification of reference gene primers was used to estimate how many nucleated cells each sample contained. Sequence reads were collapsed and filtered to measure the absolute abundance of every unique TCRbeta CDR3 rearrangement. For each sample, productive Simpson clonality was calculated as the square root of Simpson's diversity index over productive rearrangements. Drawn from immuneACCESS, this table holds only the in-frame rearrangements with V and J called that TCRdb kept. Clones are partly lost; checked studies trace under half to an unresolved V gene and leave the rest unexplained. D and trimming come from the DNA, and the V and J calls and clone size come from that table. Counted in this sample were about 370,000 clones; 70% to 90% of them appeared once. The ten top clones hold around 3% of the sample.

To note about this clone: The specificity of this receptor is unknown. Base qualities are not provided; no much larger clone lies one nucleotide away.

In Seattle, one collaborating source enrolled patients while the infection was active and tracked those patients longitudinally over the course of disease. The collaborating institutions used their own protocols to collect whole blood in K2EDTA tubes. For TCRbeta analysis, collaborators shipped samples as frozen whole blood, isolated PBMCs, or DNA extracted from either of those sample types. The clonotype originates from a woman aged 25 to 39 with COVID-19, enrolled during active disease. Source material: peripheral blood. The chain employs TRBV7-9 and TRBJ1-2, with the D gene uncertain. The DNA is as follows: TGTGCCAGCAGCTTATCGGTCCCTAACTATGGCTACACCTTC. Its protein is CASSLSVPNYGYTF.